This T cell receptor beta chain was obtained from a study of CD8 T cells in ankylosing spondylitis. General study findings and limits: Characteristic of ankylosing spondylitis blood, it appeared, was a TCR beta motif comprising roughly eight highly homologous variants. Several of the motif variants were reported before in synovial fluid and blood from reactive arthritis. Disease-linked clones, CD8+, were relatively rare in peripheral blood.

In making TCR beta libraries, quantitative 5'-RACE with molecular barcodes was used. TCRdb fed the 5' RACE reads into MiXCR, producing one record per CDR3 protein. In the table there are 300,000 to 350,000 distinct CDR3 sequences, roughly 14% of which are singletons. At least ten counts were recorded for this clonotype. What it binds is unknown. This receptor was identified in a male donor with ankylosing spondylitis or in good health (not recorded which). Specimen: blood, either unsorted or a sorted T cell fraction (not recorded which).

The CDR3 coding sequence is TGTGCCAGCAGACCCGGGACAGGGGACACCGGGGAGCTGTTTTTT. It encodes CASRPGTGDTGELFF. This chain uses TRBV6-1 with TRBJ2-2, with 10 bases matching TRBD1. There are 15 residues in the CDR3. Unmatched junction bases numbered 4, after V lost 6 bases and J lost 3 bases. The V gene's germline CDR1 is MNHNS and CDR2 SASEGT.